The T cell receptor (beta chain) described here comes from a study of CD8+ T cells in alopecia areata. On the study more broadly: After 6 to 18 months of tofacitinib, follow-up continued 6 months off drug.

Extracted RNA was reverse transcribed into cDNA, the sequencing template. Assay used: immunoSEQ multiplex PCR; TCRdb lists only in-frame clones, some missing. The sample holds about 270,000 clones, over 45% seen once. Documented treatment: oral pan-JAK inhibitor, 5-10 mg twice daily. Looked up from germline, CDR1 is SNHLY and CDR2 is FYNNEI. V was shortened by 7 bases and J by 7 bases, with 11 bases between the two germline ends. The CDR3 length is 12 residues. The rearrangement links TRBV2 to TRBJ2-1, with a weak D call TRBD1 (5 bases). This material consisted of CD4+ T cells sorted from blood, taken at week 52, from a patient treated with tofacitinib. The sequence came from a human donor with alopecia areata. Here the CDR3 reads CASTPTVNEQFF. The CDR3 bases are TGTGCCAGCACCCCGACAGTGAATGAGCAGTTCTTC.